The next 21 T cell receptor beta chains were all read from a single sample in a study of radiotherapy plus CTLA-4 blockade in lung cancer. Generated by immunoSEQ multiplex PCR, the TCRdb table keeps only in-frame clones and is missing some. This table holds tens of thousands of clones, around nine tenths found once. Sequenced here: peripheral blood, sampled from a patient treated with radiotherapy plus ipilimumab. Source of these receptors: a human donor with non-small cell lung cancer that progressed on radiotherapy plus ipilimumab.

The chain employs TRBV5-1 and TRBJ2-7, with TRBD2 as a possible D gene (7 bases). V was clipped by 4 bases and J by 4 bases, with 12 bases between them. Germline assignment: CDR1 SGHRS and CDR2 YFSETQ. This CDR3 contains 13 residues. CDR3 region: CASSVGGHYEQYF. The CDR3 DNA reads TGCGCCAGCAGCGTCGGGGGGCATTACGAGCAGTACTTC.

The chain uses TRBV7-3 and TRBJ2-7; 9 bases are shared with TRBD2. V gave up 3 bases and J gave up 1 base; unmatched junction bases: 1. This CDR3 contains 14 residues. Germline V gene sequence: CDR1 SGHTA, CDR2 FQGTGA. CDR3 DNA: TGTGCCAGCAGCTTGACTAGCGGATCCTACGAGCAGTACTTC. It translates to CASSLTSGSYEQYF.

The chain recombines TRBV15 with TRBJ2-5, with 9 bases identical to TRBD2. The germline V gene encodes CDR1 LNHNV and CDR2 YYDKDF (reference sequence). With V trimmed by 0 bases and J by 3 bases, 8 bases remained unmatched. The CDR3 length is 17 residues. CDR3: CATSRDRGSGSKETQYF. CDR3 DNA sequence: TGTGCCACCAGCAGAGATCGAGGTAGCGGGAGTAAAGAGACCCAGTACTTC.

The chain recombines TRBV10-3 with TRBJ2-1, with 13 nucleotides matching TRBD2. This CDR3 contains 14 residues. After removal of 6 bases from V and 8 bases from J, the junction contained 4 bases not matched to a gene. The germline CDR1 and CDR2 sequences are ENHRY and SYGVKD. The CDR3 DNA reads TGTGCCATCAGGGGGACTAGCGGGGCCTATGAGCAGTTCTTC. This sequence encodes CAIRGTSGAYEQFF.

The V call is TRBV29-1, the J call TRBJ1-2; D unresolved. Germline V gene sequence: CDR1 SQVTM, CDR2 ANQGSEA. The V gene lost 7 bases and the J gene lost 3 bases, with 9 bases spanning the gap. The CDR3 totals 11 residues. Written as DNA, the CDR3 is TGCAGCGGCTTACGGGACTATGGCTACACCTTC. Protein sequence: CSGLRDYGYTF.

CDR3 nucleotides: TGTGCCAGCAGCCAAGCACGGGAGCGGCCCCAAGAGACCCAGTACTTC. Translation: CASSQARERPQETQYF. The chain has TRBV14 and TRBJ2-5, with D possibly TRBD2 on 6 matching bases. Germline V gene sequence: CDR1 SGHDN, CDR2 FVKESK. Between the trimmed V and J ends, which lost 1 base and 1 base, there was a span of 13 bases. CDR3 length: 16 residues.

This rearrangement joins TRBV5-1 to TRBJ1-1; no reliable D call. CDR3 length: 12 residues. V was shortened by 4 bases and J by 1 base, with 5 bases between the two germline ends. The V gene's germline CDR1 is SGHRS and CDR2 YFSETQ. CDR3 sequence: CASSSSNTEAFF. CDR3 coding DNA: TGCGCCAGCAGCAGTTCGAACACTGAAGCTTTCTTT.

The V call is TRBV19, the J call TRBJ1-5; tentative D call: TRBD1 (6 bases). The CDR3 has 14 amino acids. V lost 5 bases, J lost 0 bases, and 8 bases lay in between. The V gene's germline CDR1 is LNHDA and CDR2 SQIVND (reference sequence). CDR3 in DNA: TGTGCCAGTAGTCAACAGGGTAGCAATCAGCCCCAGCATTTT. Translating gives CASSQQGSNQPQHF.

The genes are TRBV6-6 and TRBJ1-1, with D possibly TRBD1 on 5 matching bases. The CDR3 totals 16 residues. V lost 0 bases and J 4 bases, leaving 15 bases between the germline ends. The germline gives CDR1 MNHNY, CDR2 SVGAGI (reference sequence). This CDR3 is CASSYSGWGGSTEAFF. The CDR3 nucleotides read TGTGCCAGCAGTTACTCGGGTTGGGGGGGGAGCACTGAAGCTTTCTTT.

The CDR3 reads CASSVVGGTGGEAFF. The CDR3 nucleotides are TGTGCCAGCAGCGTGGTGGGGGGAACAGGGGGCGAAGCTTTCTTT. The chain employs TRBV9 and TRBJ1-1; TRBD1 agrees at 9 bases. Germline values: CDR1 SGDLS, CDR2 YYNGEE. V shed 2 bases and J 8 bases; nucleotides not matched to a gene: 10. The CDR3 totals 15 residues. The complete variable domain, with remaining parts taken from reference TRBV9 and TRBJ1-1, reads DSGVTQTPKHLITATGQRVTLRCSPRSGDLSVYWYQQSLDQGLQFLIQYYNGEERAKGNILERFSAQQFPDLHSELNLSSLELGDSALYFCASSVVGGTGGEAFFGQGTRLTVV.

The chain employs TRBV7-8 and TRBJ1-2; D is perhaps TRBD1 (5 bases). Germline V CDR1 and CDR2: SGHVS, FQNEAQ. The CDR3 covers 16 residues. Between the trimmed V and J ends, which lost 0 bases and 9 bases, there was a span of 20 bases. CDR3 loop: CASSLAHSGSSIRYTF. CDR3 DNA: TGTGCCAGCAGCTTAGCGCACTCAGGGTCATCGATACGCTACACCTTC.

This rearrangement joins TRBV6-6 to TRBJ2-4; 7 bases line up with TRBD1. In germline, CDR1 is MNHNY, CDR2 SVGAGI (reference sequence). The V gene end was trimmed by 6 bases and the J gene end by 8 bases; junction bases not matched to a gene: 10. CDR3 size: 14 residues. The CDR3, as DNA: TGTGCCAGCAGGAGAGAGGGGGCAAGAGACATTCAGTACTTC. Residues: CASRREGARDIQYF.

This sequence joins TRBV4-2 and TRBJ2-3; possibly TRBD2 for D (5 bases). From germline, CDR1 is LGHNA and CDR2 YNFKEQ. The CDR3 is 14 amino acids. Trimming left V 2 bases short and J 5 bases short, with 11 bases between. The chain's CDR3 is CASSQPEGGDTQYF. The CDR3 DNA is TGTGCCAGCAGCCAACCGGAAGGAGGAGATACGCAGTATTTT.

The J gene is TRBJ2-7, the V gene TRBV5-1; unclear D gene. Germline V lookup: CDR1 SGHRS, CDR2 YFSETQ. There are 13 residues in the CDR3. V gave up 0 bases and J gave up 3 bases, with 7 bases separating them. This chain's CDR3 is CASSLGTYYEQYF. Here the CDR3 DNA reads TGCGCCAGCAGCTTGGGTACTTACTACGAGCAGTACTTC.

The chain has TRBV7-8 and TRBJ2-1; D may be TRBD2 (7 bases). V was shortened by 1 base and J by 3 bases, with 13 bases between the two germline ends. The CDR3 totals 16 residues. Germline V CDR1 and CDR2: SGHVS, FQNEAQ. CDR3 nucleotides: TGTGCCAGCAGCTTAGAGTGGGGGGGCTTCTACAATGAGCAGTTCTTC. It is translated as CASSLEWGGFYNEQFF.

The chain employs TRBV27 and TRBJ1-6; perhaps TRBD1 as D (6 bases). The V end was cut by 3 bases, the J end by 0 bases, with 9 bases between. In germline, CDR1 is MNHEY, CDR2 SMNVEV (reference sequence). The CDR3 runs 16 residues. This CDR3 reads CASSLDRSSYNSPLHF. CDR3 coding DNA: TGTGCCAGCAGTTTGGACAGAAGCTCCTATAATTCACCCCTCCACTTT.

This chain connects TRBV4-3 to TRBJ1-2; D unresolved. This CDR3 has 15 residues. The V and J ends lost 0 bases and 4 bases respectively, with 12 bases between them. Germline V gene lookup returns CDR1 LGHNA and CDR2 YSLEER. DNA of the CDR3: TGCGCCAGCAGCCAAGAGAAGGGTGGCGTCTATGGCTACACCTTC. Protein product: CASSQEKGGVYGYTF.

This clone is a singleton in its sample. This chain uses TRBV7-2 with TRBJ2-4, with D maybe TRBD1 (5 bases). The germline V gene encodes CDR1 SGHTA and CDR2 FQGNSA. The CDR3 sequence is 17 residues long. V dropped 1 base and J dropped 1 base, with 14 bases sitting between them. The CDR3 bases are TGTGCCAGCAGCTTAGGGGGCAGCCAAGCGGCCAAAAACATTCAGTACTTC. It translates to CASSLGGSQAAKNIQYF.

This rearrangement joins TRBV19 to TRBJ2-7; 12 positions agree with TRBD1. Germline CDR1 LNHDA, CDR2 SQIVND (reference sequence). The CDR3 totals 20 residues. The J segment lost 1 base and the V segment lost 6 bases, leaving 19 bases of the junction unmatched. The CDR3 is CASSPPLTGTGGSISYEQYF. As DNA, the CDR3 is TGTGCCAGTAGCCCCCCTCTTACCGGGACAGGGGGCTCGATTTCCTACGAGCAGTACTTC.

J is TRBJ1-4 and V is TRBV2, with 9 bases that match TRBD1. CDR1 is SNHLY, CDR2 FYNNEI, per germline. The CDR3 totals 13 residues. V trimming: 9 bases; J trimming: 4 bases; junction bases outside the gene matches: 3. The CDR3 reads CASQDRGNEKLFF. The DNA for the CDR3 is TGTGCCAGTCAGGACAGGGGTAATGAAAAACTGTTTTTT.

The chain links TRBV7-9 to TRBJ1-1, with 8 bases lining up with TRBD1. Germline V lookup: CDR1 SEHNR, CDR2 FQNEAQ (reference sequence). The junction had 7 bases not matched to a gene; V was cut back by 5 bases and J by 2 bases. The CDR3 runs to 15 residues. CDR3 bases: TGTGCCAGCAGCCCTCGGACAGGGCTTAACACTGAAGCTTTCTTT. Amino acid sequence: CASSPRTGLNTEAFF.